One and the same sample provided the 30 T cell receptor beta chains below, sequenced in a study of T cell responses to AZD1222 COVID-19 vaccine. Sequencing used immunoSEQ multiplex PCR; TCRdb keeps in-frame clones, though not all of them. The table includes roughly 160,000 clones, roughly 89% detected once. The material was peripheral blood, obtained 28 days after the second AZD1222 dose. The receptors come from an adult who received the AZD1222 COVID-19 vaccine.

This clone is a singleton in its sample. J is TRBJ1-4 and V is TRBV14; possibly TRBD1 for D (5 bases). CDR3 length: 18 amino acids. CDR1 is SGHDN, CDR2 FVKESK, per germline. Trimming pared 1 base from V and 2 bases from J, leaving 17 bases between. CDR3 amino acids: CASSQVPPSQGTNEKLFF. The DNA for the CDR3 is TGTGCCAGCAGCCAAGTCCCGCCCAGCCAGGGTACTAATGAAAAACTGTTTTTT.

The rearrangement uses TRBV6-5 and TRBJ2-5; the D call may be TRBD1 or TRBD2 (5 bases each). Trimming cost V 2 bases and J 2 bases, with 12 bases left between them. CDR1 is MNHEY, CDR2 SVGAGI, per germline. The CDR3 covers 15 residues. The CDR3: CASSYTNWGQETQYF. The CDR3 DNA reads as TGTGCCAGCAGTTACACCAACTGGGGGCAAGAGACCCAGTACTTC.

This rearrangement joins TRBV11-2 to TRBJ2-1, with a weak D call TRBD2 (7 bases). V was trimmed by 5 bases and J by 8 bases, leaving 22 bases between them. The CDR3 has 16 residues. Germline V CDR1 and CDR2: SGHAT, FQNNGV. In DNA form, the CDR3 reads TGTGCCAGCAGCCCGCCCCCTCCACTAGGGGGGGATGAGCAGTTCTTC. Its translation: CASSPPPPLGGDEQFF.

V gene TRBV9 combines with J gene TRBJ2-1; a possible D gene is TRBD1 (5 bases). V was trimmed by 0 bases and J by 0 bases, leaving 16 bases between them. The CDR3 has 18 residues. Germline CDR1 SGDLS, CDR2 YYNGEE. CDR3 coding DNA: TGTGCCAGCAGCGTAGAGGAAAGGGGCGACCTCTCCTACAATGAGCAGTTCTTC. It yields the protein CASSVEERGDLSYNEQFF.

This sequence joins TRBV20-1 and TRBJ2-1; D not certain. The germline CDR1 and CDR2 sequences are DFQATT and SNEGSKA (reference sequence). The CDR3 length is 11 residues. V was shortened by 4 bases and J by 8 bases, with 9 bases between the two germline ends. The CDR3 region has the DNA TGCAGTGCTAAGGGTCGGTATGAGCAGTTCTTC. Amino acid sequence: CSAKGRYEQFF.

The rearrangement joins TRBV4-2 to TRBJ1-6; D is unclear. Trimming took off 5 bases at V and 7 bases at J, with 12 bases between the two ends. This CDR3 spans 14 amino acids. The germline V gene encodes CDR1 LGHNA and CDR2 YNFKEQ. The CDR3 nucleotides are TGTGCCAGCAGCGTTGGGGAAGGGAATTCACCCCTCCACTTT. This encodes CASSVGEGNSPLHF.

The rearrangement links TRBV10-2 to TRBJ1-6; TRBD1 is a possible D gene (6 bases). V was pared by 5 bases and J by 9 bases, with 17 bases between. CDR3 length: 15 amino acids. Per the germline V gene, CDR1 is WSHSY and CDR2 is SAAADI. DNA for the CDR3: TGCGCCAGCAGTACCACCTTAATAGGGGGTTCACCCCTCCACTTT. Its protein product is CASSTTLIGGSPLHF.

This clone appeared once. This chain joins TRBV6-5 and TRBJ2-7; 7 bases fit TRBD1. The ends lost 6 bases at V and 3 bases at J; junction bases unmatched: 11. Germline CDR1 MNHEY, CDR2 SVGAGI. This CDR3 is 15 amino acids long. As DNA, the CDR3 is TGTGCCAGCAGGACCACAGGGGATAGTGGCTACGAGCAGTACTTC. Protein: CASRTTGDSGYEQYF.

The chain has TRBV19 and TRBJ1-1; a possible D gene is TRBD1 (5 bases). The CDR3 consists of 14 residues. V was pared by 5 bases and J by 4 bases, with 14 bases between. Germline CDR1 and CDR2: LNHDA and SQIVND (reference sequence). CDR3 sequence: CASSPPPGRTEAFF. For the CDR3, the DNA is TGTGCCAGTAGTCCCCCCCCAGGGCGCACTGAAGCTTTCTTT.

The V call is TRBV7-6, the J call TRBJ2-2; weak D call: TRBD2 (5 bases). The CDR3 sequence is 17 residues long. V shed 4 bases and J shed 2 bases, with 17 bases lying between them. Germline V gene sequence: CDR1 SGHVS, CDR2 FNYEAQ. The CDR3 loop is CASSSEASGLNTGELFF. CDR3 in DNA: TGTGCCAGCAGCTCCGAGGCAAGCGGACTTAACACCGGGGAGCTGTTTTTT. Drawing the rest from reference TRBV7-6 and TRBJ2-2, the complete variable domain is GAGVSQSPRYKVTKRGQDVALRCDPISGHVSLYWYRQALGQGPEFLTYFNYEAQQDKSGLPNDRFSAERPEGSISTLTIQRTEQRDSAMYRCASSSEASGLNTGELFFGEGSRLTVL.

The chain uses TRBV6-5 and TRBJ1-6; D perhaps matches TRBD1 (5 bases). The CDR3 extends over 16 amino acids. V lost 2 bases, J lost 2 bases, and 10 bases lay in between. CDR1 is MNHEY and CDR2 is SVGAGI in the germline V gene. The CDR3 nucleotides read TGTGCCAGCAGTTACCGGGGGTCGGCCTATAATTCACCCCTCCACTTT. Translated, it gives CASSYRGSAYNSPLHF.

The chain recombines TRBV7-9 with TRBJ1-2, with TRBD1 matching 8 bases. The CDR3 runs 17 residues. Germline V gives CDR1 SEHNR, CDR2 FQNEAQ (reference sequence). The ends lost 5 bases at V and 1 base at J; junction bases unmatched: 12. CDR3 bases: TGTGCCAGCAGCCTGGGGGACAGGTCGGTGGGTAACTATGGCTACACCTTC. Protein product: CASSLGDRSVGNYGYTF.

J is TRBJ2-4 and V is TRBV7-2; 12 bases match TRBD2. The CDR3 is 15 amino acids. Trimming at V came to 1 base and at J to 6 bases, leaving 1 base not matched to a gene. Germline V gene sequence: CDR1 SGHTA, CDR2 FQGNSA. CDR3 amino acids: CASSLGGLAGNIQYF. CDR3 DNA sequence: TGTGCCAGCAGCTTAGGGGGACTAGCGGGAAACATTCAGTACTTC.

The chain uses TRBV21-1 and TRBJ2-2; TRBD2 is the table's D call and was not checked against the DNA. TRBV21-1 is marked as a pseudogene. CDR3 size: 16 residues. Here the CDR3 reads CASSAPGLGTAGELFF. DNA of the CDR3: TGTGCCAGCAGCGCACCGGGACTCGGTACCGCCGGGGAGCTGTTTTTT.

This chain connects TRBV18 to TRBJ1-2, with D possibly TRBD1 on 5 matching bases. Germline CDR1 KGHSH, CDR2 LQKENI. CDR3 size: 17 residues. With 0 bases removed from V and 0 bases from J, the gap between germline ends came to 14 bases. CDR3 DNA: TGTGCCAGCTCACCACCGGGGAGGCAGGGTTCTAACTATGGCTACACCTTC. It specifies CASSPPGRQGSNYGYTF. Full variable domain (remainder filled in from reference TRBV18 and TRBJ1-2): NAGVMQNPRHLVRRRGQEARLRCSPMKGHSHVYWYRQLPEEGLKFMVYLQKENIIDESGMPKERFSAEFPKEGPSILRIQQVVRGDSAAYFCASSPPGRQGSNYGYTFGSGTRLTVV.

About this clone itself: A read error may account for a junction end that differs from germline. The rearrangement joins TRBV7-2 to TRBJ1-2, with D maybe TRBD1 (5 bases). CDR1 is SGHTA, CDR2 FQGNSA, per germline. The CDR3 runs 13 residues. CDR3 residues: CASSSSDRTMGPF. The CDR3 nucleotides are TGTGCCAGCAGCTCCTCGGACCGTACCATGGGGCCCTTC.

This clone was observed a single time. The chain carries TRBV6-5 and TRBJ1-2; D not resolved. Trimming stripped 4 bases from V and 3 bases from J, with 6 bases between. CDR1 is MNHEY and CDR2 is SVGAGI in the germline V gene. The CDR3 has 12 amino acids. The CDR3 sequence is CASSLDDYGYTF. In DNA form, the CDR3 reads TGTGCCAGCAGTTTGGATGACTATGGCTACACCTTC.

The gene calls are TRBV7-8 and TRBJ2-1, with 12 nucleotides matching TRBD2. Germline V gene data show CDR1 as SGHVS and CDR2 as FQNEAQ. This CDR3 region has 15 residues. The V gene end was trimmed by 4 bases and the J gene end by 5 bases; junction bases not matched to a gene: 3. The CDR3 region is CASSSGLAGNNEQFF. The CDR3 DNA follows: TGTGCCAGCAGCTCCGGACTAGCGGGGAACAATGAGCAGTTCTTC.

The chain combines TRBV25-1 with TRBJ1-1, with D unclear. Germline-derived CDR1 and CDR2 are MGHDK and SYGVNS. The CDR3 spans 14 residues. The V end lost 3 bases, the J end lost 0 bases, and 8 bases lay between the germline ends. This CDR3 is CASSDPGLNTEAFF. The CDR3 DNA sequence: TGTGCCAGCAGTGACCCCGGGTTGAACACTGAAGCTTTCTTT.

This sequence joins TRBV7-2 and TRBJ1-1; TRBD1 is a possible D gene (5 bases). The CDR3 is 14 residues long. Trimming cost V 5 bases and J 1 base, with 11 bases left between them. Germline CDR1 and CDR2: SGHTA and FQGNSA. The CDR3 nucleotides read TGTGCCAGCAGCCCACTCGGGACGAACACTGAAGCTTTCTTT. Amino acid sequence: CASSPLGTNTEAFF.

The chain couples TRBV19 to TRBJ2-2; unclear D gene. CDR3 length equals 12 residues. From germline, CDR1 is LNHDA and CDR2 SQIVND (reference sequence). Trimming took 3 bases from V and 6 from J, leaving 5 bases between them. The CDR3 region is CASSMFSGELFF. The CDR3 coding sequence is TGTGCCAGTAGTATGTTCTCCGGGGAGCTGTTTTTT.

The rearrangement joins TRBV5-1 to TRBJ2-2; 9 bases align to TRBD1. This CDR3 is built from 15 residues. Germline V lookup: CDR1 SGHRS, CDR2 YFSETQ. V was clipped by 0 bases and J by 4 bases; unmatched bases: 1. CDR3 DNA sequence: TGCGCCAGCAGCTTGGGGACAGGGGTCACCGGGGAGCTGTTTTTT. As protein: CASSLGTGVTGELFF.

The chain couples TRBV7-2 to TRBJ1-1, with D tentatively TRBD1 (6 bases). Germline V gives CDR1 SGHTA, CDR2 FQGNSA. V lost 1 base to trimming and J lost 0 bases, with 12 bases between them. The CDR3 consists of 16 residues. The CDR3 spells CASSLDWGALNTEAFF. CDR3 nucleotide sequence: TGTGCCAGCAGCTTAGATTGGGGGGCCTTGAACACTGAAGCTTTCTTT. Based on the CDR3 plus reference TRBV7-2 and TRBJ1-1, the full variable domain is GAGVSQSPSNKVTEKGKDVELRCDPISGHTALYWYRQSLGQGLEFLIYFQGNSAPDKSGLPSDRFSAERTGGSVSTLTIQRTQQEDSAVYLCASSLDWGALNTEAFFGQGTRLTVV.

V usage is TRBV11-2 and J usage is TRBJ1-5; D is perhaps TRBD1 (5 bases). The germline CDR1 and CDR2 sequences are SGHAT and FQNNGV. V lost 5 bases to trimming and J lost 4 bases, with 9 bases between them. The CDR3 extends over 13 amino acids. This chain's CDR3 is CASSKGQNQPQHF. In nucleotides, the CDR3 is TGTGCCAGCAGCAAAGGACAAAATCAGCCCCAGCATTTT. Looking up the rest from reference TRBV11-2 and TRBJ1-5 gives the full variable domain: EAGVAQSPRYKIIEKRQSVAFWCNPISGHATLYWYQQILGQGPKLLIQFQNNGVVDDSQLPKDRFSAERLKGVDSTLKIQPAKLEDSAVYLCASSKGQNQPQHFGDGTRLSIL.

The V and J genes are TRBV25-1 and TRBJ1-2; D unresolved. There are 14 residues in the CDR3. Germline CDR1 is MGHDK and CDR2 is SYGVNS. The germline V and J ends were trimmed by 6 bases and 4 bases, with 15 bases remaining between them. DNA of the CDR3: TGTGCCAGCAGACCCCAGGCGGCGGGCTATGGCTACACCTTC. It is translated as CASRPQAAGYGYTF.

This clone was seen a handful of times. The rearrangement links TRBV7-2 to TRBJ1-2; no firm D call. Germline V gene data show CDR1 as SGHTA and CDR2 as FQGNSA. The V end was cut by 1 base, the J end by 2 bases, with 11 bases between. The CDR3 is made up of 15 amino acids. DNA for the CDR3: TGTGCCAGCAGCTTAGAAGGGCCGCGGAACTATGGCTACACCTTC. It encodes CASSLEGPRNYGYTF.

The CDR3 DNA sequence: TGTGCCAGCAGCCCGGGACTAGCGGCGTACAATGAGCAGTTCTTC. Translated, it gives CASSPGLAAYNEQFF. The chain links TRBV6-5 to TRBJ2-1; 11 positions match TRBD2. This CDR3 is 15 amino acids long. J lost 4 bases, V lost 6 bases, and 5 bases had no gene match. The germline gives CDR1 MNHEY, CDR2 SVGAGI.

The rearrangement links TRBV5-4 to TRBJ2-3; 7 bases are shared with TRBD2. Germline-derived CDR1 and CDR2 are SGHNT and YYREEE (reference sequence). V trimming: 4 bases; J trimming: 2 bases; junction bases outside the gene matches: 7. This CDR3 is 15 amino acids long. This CDR3 reads CASSRGGGNTDTQYF. The CDR3, as DNA: TGTGCCAGCAGCAGGGGCGGGGGAAACACAGATACGCAGTATTTT.

This chain connects TRBV5-1 to TRBJ1-1, with TRBD1 identical over 7 bases. Germline assignment: CDR1 SGHRS and CDR2 YFSETQ. The CDR3 contains 17 residues. J lost 1 base, V lost 2 bases, and 11 bases had no gene match. The CDR3, as DNA: TGCGCCAGCAGCTTCTCTCCTGGGACAGTCCAGAACACTGAAGCTTTCTTT. It encodes CASSFSPGTVQNTEAFF.

V is TRBV2 and J is TRBJ1-3; D remains unclear. The CDR3 has 14 residues. The V end lost 6 bases, the J end lost 0 bases, and 9 bases lay between the germline ends. Germline V CDR1 and CDR2: SNHLY, FYNNEI. CDR3 coding DNA: TGTGCCAGCAGGGATTCGGGCTCTGGAAACACCATATATTTT. It specifies CASRDSGSGNTIYF.